This T cell receptor beta chain derives from a study of early stage breast cancer tumors. General study points: Compared with adjacent normal breast tissue, tumors showed around 2.7-fold greater T cell density and higher clonality.

The V gene's germline CDR1 is SGHRS and CDR2 YFSETQ. The germline V and J ends were trimmed by 6 bases and 6 bases, with 19 bases remaining between them. There are 15 residues in the CDR3. Only a few counts were recorded for this clone. Antigen unknown. Assay used: immunoSEQ multiplex PCR; TCRdb lists only in-frame clones, some missing. The data hold tens of thousands of clones, with 60% to 85% observed a single time. The source material was blood. The chain couples TRBV5-1 to TRBJ2-1; tentatively, D is TRBD2 (6 bases). The sequence derives from a person in their twenties or thirties with breast cancer. The CDR3 sequence is CASIVVPGVSNEQFF. The DNA for the CDR3 is TGCGCCAGCATTGTTGTTCCGGGAGTAAGCAATGAGCAGTTCTTC.